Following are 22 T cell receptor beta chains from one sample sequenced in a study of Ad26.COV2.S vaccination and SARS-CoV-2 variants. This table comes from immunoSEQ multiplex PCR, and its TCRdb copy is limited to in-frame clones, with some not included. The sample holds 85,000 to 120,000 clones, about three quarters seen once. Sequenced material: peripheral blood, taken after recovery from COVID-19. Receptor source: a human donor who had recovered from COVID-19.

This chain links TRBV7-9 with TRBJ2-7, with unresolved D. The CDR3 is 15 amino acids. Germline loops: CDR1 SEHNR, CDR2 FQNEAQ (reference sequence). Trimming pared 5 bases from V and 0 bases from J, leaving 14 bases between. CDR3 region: CASSPTPESSYEQYF. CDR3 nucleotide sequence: TGTGCCAGCAGCCCAACGCCCGAAAGCTCCTACGAGCAGTACTTC.

Here the CDR3 reads CASSIRQGMAYEQYF. As DNA, the CDR3 is TGTGCCAGCAGCATAAGACAGGGGATGGCCTACGAGCAGTACTTC. The chain uses TRBV27 and TRBJ2-7; 8 nucleotides align to TRBD1. V trimming: 6 bases; J trimming: 2 bases; junction bases outside the gene matches: 9. Germline V lookup: CDR1 MNHEY, CDR2 SMNVEV (reference sequence). The CDR3 loop spans 15 amino acids.

The CDR3 sequence is CASGLGQGENYGYTF. The CDR3 DNA reads as TGTGCTAGTGGTCTCGGACAGGGGGAAAACTATGGCTACACCTTC. The rearrangement uses TRBV12-5 and TRBJ1-2, with 10 bases identical to TRBD1. CDR3 length: 15 amino acids. Germline CDR1 LGHNT, CDR2 FRNRAP. After removal of 5 bases from V and 2 bases from J, the junction contained 5 bases not matched to a gene.

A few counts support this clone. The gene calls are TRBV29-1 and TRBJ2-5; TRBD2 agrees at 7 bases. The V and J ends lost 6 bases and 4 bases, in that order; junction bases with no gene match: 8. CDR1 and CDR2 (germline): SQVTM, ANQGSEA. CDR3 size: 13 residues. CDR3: CSVGGRSGETQYF. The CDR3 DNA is TGCAGCGTGGGAGGGAGGTCCGGAGAGACCCAGTACTTC.

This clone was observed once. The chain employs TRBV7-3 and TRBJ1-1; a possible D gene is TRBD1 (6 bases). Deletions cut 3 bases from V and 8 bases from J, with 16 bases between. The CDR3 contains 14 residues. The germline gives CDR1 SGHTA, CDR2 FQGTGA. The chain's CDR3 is CASSLQGLRKEAFF. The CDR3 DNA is TGTGCCAGCAGCTTGCAGGGGCTCCGTAAAGAAGCTTTCTTT.

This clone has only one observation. The DNA of the CDR3 is TGTGCCAGCAGTTACAGTAAAGCCGGCCCATACAATGAGCAGTTCTTC. It encodes CASSYSKAGPYNEQFF. This chain connects TRBV6-5 to TRBJ2-1; D uncertain. V lost 2 bases and J lost 4, with 15 bases in between. This CDR3 has 16 residues. Looked up from germline, CDR1 is MNHEY and CDR2 is SVGAGI.

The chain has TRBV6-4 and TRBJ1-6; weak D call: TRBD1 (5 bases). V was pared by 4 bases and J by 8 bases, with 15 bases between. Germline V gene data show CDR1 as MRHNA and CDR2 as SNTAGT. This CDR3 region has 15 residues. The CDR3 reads CASSVTGTEDSPLHF. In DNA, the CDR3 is TGTGCCAGCAGTGTAACCGGGACCGAGGATTCACCCCTCCACTTT.

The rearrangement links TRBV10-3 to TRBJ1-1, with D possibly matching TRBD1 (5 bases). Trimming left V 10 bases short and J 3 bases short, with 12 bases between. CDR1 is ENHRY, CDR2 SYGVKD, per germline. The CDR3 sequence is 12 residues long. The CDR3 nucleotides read TGTGCCACCAAGGGAGGGGACACTGAAGCTTTCTTT. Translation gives CATKGGDTEAFF.

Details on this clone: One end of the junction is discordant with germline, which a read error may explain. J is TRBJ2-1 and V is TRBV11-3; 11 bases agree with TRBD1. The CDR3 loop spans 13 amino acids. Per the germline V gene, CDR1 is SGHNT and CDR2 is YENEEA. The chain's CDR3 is CASSLNRDRGAVF. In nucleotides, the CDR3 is TGTGCCAGCAGCCTTAACCGGGACAGGGGGGCCGTCTTC.

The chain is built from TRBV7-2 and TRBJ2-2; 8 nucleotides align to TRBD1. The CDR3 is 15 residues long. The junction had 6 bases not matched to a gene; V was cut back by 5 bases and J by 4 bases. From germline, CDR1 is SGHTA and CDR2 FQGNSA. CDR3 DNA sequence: TGTGCCAGCAGCCGGGGACAGGCCCGCACCGGGGAGCTGTTTTTT. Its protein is CASSRGQARTGELFF.

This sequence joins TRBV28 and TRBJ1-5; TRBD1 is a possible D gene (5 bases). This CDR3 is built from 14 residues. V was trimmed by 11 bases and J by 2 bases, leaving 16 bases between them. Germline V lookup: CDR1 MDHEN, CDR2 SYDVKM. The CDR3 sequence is CASRDFLGNQPQHF. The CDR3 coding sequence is TGTGCCTCTCGGGACTTTTTGGGCAATCAGCCCCAGCATTTT.

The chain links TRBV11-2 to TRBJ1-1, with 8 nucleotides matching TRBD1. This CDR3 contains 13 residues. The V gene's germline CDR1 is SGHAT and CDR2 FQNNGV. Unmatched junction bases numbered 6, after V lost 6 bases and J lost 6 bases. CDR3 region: CASRQGGGSEAFF. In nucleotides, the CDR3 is TGTGCCAGCAGACAGGGGGGTGGGTCTGAAGCTTTCTTT.

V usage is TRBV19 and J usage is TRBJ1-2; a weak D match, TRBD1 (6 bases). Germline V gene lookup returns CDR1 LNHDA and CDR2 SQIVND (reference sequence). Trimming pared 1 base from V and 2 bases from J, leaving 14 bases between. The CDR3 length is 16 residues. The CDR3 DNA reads TGTGCCAGTAGTATAGGGGGGACAAGGATCAACTATGGCTACACCTTC. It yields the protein CASSIGGTRINYGYTF.

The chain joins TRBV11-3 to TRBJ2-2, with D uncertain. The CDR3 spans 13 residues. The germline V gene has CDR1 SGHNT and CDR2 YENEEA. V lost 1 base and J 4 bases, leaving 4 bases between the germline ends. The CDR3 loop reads CASSLGGTGELFF. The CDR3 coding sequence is TGTGCCAGCAGCTTAGGTGGCACCGGGGAGCTGTTTTTT.

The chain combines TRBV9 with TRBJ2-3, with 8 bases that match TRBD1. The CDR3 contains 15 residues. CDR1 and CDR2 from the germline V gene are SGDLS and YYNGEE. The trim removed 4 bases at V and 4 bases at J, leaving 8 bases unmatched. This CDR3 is CASSTEGQAADTQYF. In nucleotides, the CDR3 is TGTGCCAGCAGCACCGAGGGACAGGCGGCAGATACGCAGTATTTT.

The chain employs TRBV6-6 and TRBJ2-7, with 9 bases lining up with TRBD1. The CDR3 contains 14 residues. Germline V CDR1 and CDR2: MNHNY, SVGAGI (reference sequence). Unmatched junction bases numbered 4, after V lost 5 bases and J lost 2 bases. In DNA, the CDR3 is TGTGCCAGCAGTACGGGACAGGGCACCTACGAGCAGTACTTC. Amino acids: CASSTGQGTYEQYF.

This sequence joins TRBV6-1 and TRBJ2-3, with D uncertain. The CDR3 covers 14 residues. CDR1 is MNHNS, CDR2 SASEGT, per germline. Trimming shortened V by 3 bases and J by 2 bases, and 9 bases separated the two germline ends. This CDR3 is CASSEITLTDTQYF. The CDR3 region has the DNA TGTGCCAGCAGTGAGATTACCCTCACAGATACGCAGTATTTT.

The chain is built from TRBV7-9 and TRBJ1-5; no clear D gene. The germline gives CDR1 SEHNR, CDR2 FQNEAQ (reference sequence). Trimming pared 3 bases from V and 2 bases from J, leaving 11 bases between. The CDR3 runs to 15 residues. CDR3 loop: CASSFGSWGNQPQHF. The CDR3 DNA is TGTGCCAGCAGCTTCGGTAGCTGGGGCAATCAGCCCCAGCATTTT.

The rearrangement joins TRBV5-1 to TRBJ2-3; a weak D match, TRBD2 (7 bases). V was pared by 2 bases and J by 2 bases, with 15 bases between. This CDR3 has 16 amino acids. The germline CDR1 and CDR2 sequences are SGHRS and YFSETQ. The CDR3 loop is CASSFSPGGITDTQYF. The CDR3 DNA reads TGCGCCAGCAGCTTCTCCCCGGGGGGCATCACAGATACGCAGTATTTT.

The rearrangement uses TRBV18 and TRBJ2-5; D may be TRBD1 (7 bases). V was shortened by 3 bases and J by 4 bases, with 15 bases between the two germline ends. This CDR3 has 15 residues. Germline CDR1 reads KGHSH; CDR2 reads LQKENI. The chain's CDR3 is CASSPQEGAGETQYF. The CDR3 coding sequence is TGTGCCAGCTCACCGCAGGAGGGGGCGGGAGAGACCCAGTACTTC.

CDR3 nucleotides: TGTGCCAGTAGGGGGGCAGGTTCCGACTTCTATGAAAAACTGTTTTTT. This codes for CASRGAGSDFYEKLFF. The chain joins TRBV19 to TRBJ1-4; D may be TRBD1 (6 bases). CDR3 length: 16 residues. Germline CDR1 LNHDA, CDR2 SQIVND (reference sequence). V was pared by 6 bases and J by 6 bases, with 20 bases between. The variable domain in full, completed from reference TRBV19 and TRBJ1-4, reads DGGITQSPKYLFRKEGQNVTLSCEQNLNHDAMYWYRQDPGQGLRLIYYSQIVNDFQKGDIAEGYSVSREKKESFPLTVTSAQKNPTAFYLCASRGAGSDFYEKLFFGSGTQLSVL.

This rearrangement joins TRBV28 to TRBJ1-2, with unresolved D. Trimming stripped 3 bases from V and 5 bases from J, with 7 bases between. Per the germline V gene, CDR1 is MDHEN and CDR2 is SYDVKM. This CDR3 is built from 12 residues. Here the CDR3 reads CASSLAEYGYTF. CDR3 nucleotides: TGTGCCAGCAGTTTGGCGGAGTATGGCTACACCTTC.